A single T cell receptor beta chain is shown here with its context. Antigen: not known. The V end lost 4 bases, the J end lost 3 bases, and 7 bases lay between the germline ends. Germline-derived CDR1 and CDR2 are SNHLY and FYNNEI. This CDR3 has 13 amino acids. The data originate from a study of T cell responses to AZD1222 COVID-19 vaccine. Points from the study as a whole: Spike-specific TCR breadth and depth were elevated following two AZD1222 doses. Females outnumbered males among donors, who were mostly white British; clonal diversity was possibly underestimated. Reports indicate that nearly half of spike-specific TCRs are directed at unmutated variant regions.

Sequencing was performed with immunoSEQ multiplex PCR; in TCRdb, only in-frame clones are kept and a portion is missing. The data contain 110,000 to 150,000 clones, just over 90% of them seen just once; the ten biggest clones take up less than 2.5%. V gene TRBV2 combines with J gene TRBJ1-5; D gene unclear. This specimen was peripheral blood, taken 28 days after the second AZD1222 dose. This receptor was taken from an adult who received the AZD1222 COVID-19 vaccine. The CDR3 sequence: CASSVWANQPQHF. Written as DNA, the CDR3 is TGTGCCAGCAGTGTATGGGCCAATCAGCCCCAGCATTTT.